The clone carrying this T cell receptor (beta chain) was seen ten or more times. Its specificity is unknown. Each TCR beta library was made by quantitative 5'-RACE that incorporated molecular barcodes. From the 5' RACE reads, TCRdb called clonotypes with MiXCR, one entry per CDR3 protein. The table includes 250,000 to 400,000 distinct CDR3 sequences, roughly 12% detected once. The data originate from a study of CD8 T cells in ankylosing spondylitis. The CDR3 contains 13 residues. The germline V gene has CDR1 SGHTA and CDR2 FQGNSA. Trimming cost V 4 bases and J 6 bases, with 11 bases left between them. Overall study findings and caveats: A TCR beta motif of 8 or 9 highly homologous variants appeared characteristic of ankylosing spondylitis blood. The clones that were linked to disease were reported to be significantly enriched in matched synovial fluid samples from ankylosing spondylitis patients.

The receptor comes from a female donor with ankylosing spondylitis or in good health (not recorded which). Source material: blood, either unsorted or a sorted T cell fraction (not recorded which). This chain joins TRBV7-2 and TRBJ2-3, with D unclear. CDR3 sequence reads: CASSSPSYDTQYF. The DNA of the CDR3 is TGTGCCAGCAGCTCGCCTTCCTACGATACGCAGTATTTT.